One TCR beta chain is described in this entry. This clonotype was picked up many times. Its recognized antigen is unknown. Base-call qualities are not available, and no considerably larger clone is one nucleotide away. Reading from cysteine to phenylalanine, the CDR3 counts 13 amino acids. The only DNA kept is the CDR3, 39 bases in frame from the first base. Based on the germline V gene, the CDR1 and CDR2 sequences are SGHRS and YFSETQ. The junction carries 8 bases between V and J, which are trimmed by 2 bases and 3 bases respectively. The protocol used for the library was 5' RACE. Sequencing relied on a NextSeq 500. To allow correction of PCR and sequencing errors, the TCR library protocol tagged every TCR cDNA molecule with a unique molecular identifier. Turning to the authors' computational methods: TCR identification, UMI-based error correction and CDR3 extraction were all carried out with Decombinator tools. Expanded TCRs were defined as those above a frequency of 2 per 1,000, corresponding to the top 1% of the tumor frequency distribution. Rényi diversity was computed with the R vegan package after subsampling each repertoire 100 times to 5,000 TCRs. CDR3 similarity networks were constructed using string-kernel similarity of amino acid triplets, with links drawn between CDR3s whose pairwise similarity was above 0.82. The raw public data were reprocessed by TCRdb itself: fastp quality trimming at Q25, MiXCR clonotype calling, in-frame beta chains only. Rows are combined by CDR3 protein, so each entry shows the most common genes and DNA. The V and J calls were not made by the authors but by TCRdb's processing. The sample yields roughly 100,000 distinct CDR3 sequences; around 9% were counted once. Roughly 7.2% of the sample is taken by the ten largest.

This record belongs to a study of spatial heterogeneity in lung cancer (dated by TCRdb to between 2018 and 2021). About the study as a whole: Beta-chain transcripts were consistently detected in greater numbers than alpha-chain transcripts, which likely reflects a higher abundance of beta-chain transcripts. TCR repertoire features were related to nonsynonymous mutation counts determined by whole-exome sequencing of tumor tissue. At surgery, roughly 220 tumor regions, roughly 62 matched nontumor lung samples and 56 PBMC samples were TCR-sequenced for both alpha and beta chains. In the raw uncorrected reads, each unique combination of TCR and UMI appeared on average more than ten times. TCR alpha and beta repertoires were quantitatively compared across multiple tumor regions, matched nontumor lung and blood in non-small cell lung cancer.

In light of the paper, this sample's time point label describes: sample taken at primary tumor resection. Without any cell sorting, TCR sequencing was performed on whole RNA extracted either from tumor and nontumor lung tissue or from cryopreserved PBMC samples. Samples were obtained from 72 patients with early-stage, untreated non-small cell lung cancer from the lung TRACERx cohort. A patient was chosen for TCR sequencing only when enough RNA was available from at least two tumor regions. General study outcomes and caveats: Ubiquitous expanded tumor TCRs were found in blood more often at tumor resection than at routine follow-up. Confirming at a functional level the hypothesis that regional TCRs recognize regional mutations was considered to require additional single-cell paired TCR alpha and beta sequencing.

Sample: PBMCs, taken at surgery. In this chain, TRBV5-1 is recombined with TRBJ2-5; the D segment could be TRBD2, given 6 matching bases. This clonotype was obtained from a male donor with early-stage non-small cell lung cancer. The DNA is as follows: TGCGCCAGCAGCTTCCCGGGGGAAGAGACCCAGTACTTC. The translation is CASSFPGEETQYF. When the CDR3 is completed using the reference TRBV5-1 and TRBJ2-5 genes on either side, the full variable domain is KAGVTQTPRYLIKTRGQQVTLSCSPISGHRSVSWYQQTPGQGLQFLFEYFSETQRNKGNFPGRFSGRQFSNSRSEMNVSTLELGDSALYLCASSFPGEETQYFGPGTRLLVL.